These 17 T cell receptor beta chains were all obtained from the same sample, sequenced in a study of memory CD4+ T cells and cytomegalovirus serostatus (dated by TCRdb to between 2019 and 2020). Single viable CD3+CD4+CD8-CD45RO+ cells were sorted as memory CD4+ T cells on a FACSAria II. The library was prepared using the immunoSEQ multiplex PCR assay. TCRdb stores this immuneACCESS table with in-frame sequences only. Part of the clones is absent; in the studies checked, under half of the shortfall reflects unresolved V genes, and no reason is known for the rest. The sample records more than 35,000 clones, around three quarters of which are singletons. Clones ranked in the top ten supply roughly 5% of the sample. The source material was memory CD4+ T cells from blood. These receptors all come from an adult in good health and CMV-seropositive.

The rearrangement uses TRBV18 and TRBJ2-5, with D hard to call. Germline CDR1 and CDR2: KGHSH and LQKENI. The ends were cut back, 3 bases at V and 5 bases at J, with 19 bases in the middle. This CDR3 contains 16 residues. This chain's CDR3 is CASSPGWHTVRETQYF. The CDR3 nucleotides are TGTGCCAGCTCACCTGGTTGGCACACCGTACGGGAGACCCAGTACTTC.

V is TRBV4-2 and J is TRBJ1-5; D remains ambiguous. Germline CDR1 reads LGHNA; CDR2 reads YNFKEQ. CDR3 length: 16 amino acids. V gave up 3 bases and J gave up 3 bases, with 15 bases separating them. This CDR3 reads CASSQEGGLNNQPQHF. The CDR3 DNA reads TGTGCCAGCAGCCAGGAGGGAGGGCTGAACAATCAGCCCCAGCATTTT.

The chain uses TRBV7-7 and TRBJ2-7; 8 nucleotides match TRBD1. Germline CDR1 is SSHAT and CDR2 is FNYEAQ (reference sequence). V was clipped by 0 bases and J by 6 bases; unmatched bases: 1. The CDR3 totals 13 residues. Here the CDR3 reads CASSLAQGAEQYF. The CDR3 nucleotides are TGTGCCAGCAGCTTAGCCCAGGGGGCCGAGCAGTACTTC.

This chain connects TRBV6-1 to TRBJ2-3, with D perhaps matching TRBD2 (6 bases). The CDR3 has 14 amino acids. Germline V gene sequence: CDR1 MNHNS, CDR2 SASEGT. V lost 5 bases and J 2 bases, leaving 11 bases between the germline ends. For the CDR3, the DNA is TGTGCCAGCAGTAAGACGGGGGTCACAGATACGCAGTATTTT. As protein: CASSKTGVTDTQYF.

The rearrangement uses TRBV28 and TRBJ1-2; D ambiguous. Trimming took off 6 bases at V and 2 bases at J, with 10 bases between the two ends. The CDR3 loop spans 13 amino acids. Germline V gene data show CDR1 as MDHEN and CDR2 as SYDVKM. CDR3: CASSSTVNYGYTF. CDR3 bases: TGTGCCAGCAGCTCTACAGTGAACTATGGCTACACCTTC.

The genes are TRBV5-1 and TRBJ2-2; D unresolved. This CDR3 spans 15 amino acids. CDR1 is SGHRS, CDR2 YFSETQ, per germline. Deletions cut 2 bases from V and 6 bases from J, with 14 bases between. In DNA form, the CDR3 reads TGCGCCAGCAGCTTAAACCAGATTACGGCCGGGGAGCTGTTTTTT. The encoded protein is CASSLNQITAGELFF.

V gene TRBV19 combines with J gene TRBJ2-5; weak D call: TRBD2 (7 bases). The CDR3 sequence is 15 residues long. Trimming cost V 1 base and J 2 bases, with 11 bases left between them. Germline CDR1 reads LNHDA; CDR2 reads SQIVND (reference sequence). The CDR3 here is CASSIARGPQETQYF. As DNA, the CDR3 is TGTGCCAGTAGTATAGCGCGGGGGCCGCAAGAGACCCAGTACTTC.

J is TRBJ2-3 and V is TRBV18; D is perhaps TRBD2 (5 bases). The length of the CDR3 is 12 residues. Trimming removed 5 bases from V and 4 bases from J, with 7 bases in between. The germline V gene has CDR1 KGHSH and CDR2 LQKENI. The CDR3 DNA is TGTGCCAGCTCAACAGCGGCAGATACGCAGTATTTT. As protein: CASSTAADTQYF.

CDR3 nucleotide sequence: TGTGCCAGCAGCCGCGGGGGGGGAGAGCCCTATGGCTACACCTTC. Its translation is CASSRGGGEPYGYTF. The chain combines TRBV7-6 with TRBJ1-2, with a weak D call TRBD1 (5 bases). Between the trimmed V and J ends, which lost 5 bases and 4 bases, there was a span of 17 bases. The CDR3 spans 15 residues. Germline CDR1 and CDR2: SGHVS and FNYEAQ. Filled out from reference TRBV7-6 and TRBJ1-2, the complete variable domain reads GAGVSQSPRYKVTKRGQDVALRCDPISGHVSLYWYRQALGQGPEFLTYFNYEAQQDKSGLPNDRFSAERPEGSISTLTIQRTEQRDSAMYRCASSRGGGEPYGYTFGSGTRLTVV.

The rearrangement uses TRBV6-5 and TRBJ1-5; D uncertain. The germline V and J ends were trimmed by 2 bases and 0 bases, with 5 bases remaining between them. Germline V gene lookup returns CDR1 MNHEY and CDR2 SVGAGI. CDR3 length equals 14 residues. CDR3 region: CASSYRYSNQPQHF. CDR3 bases: TGTGCCAGCAGTTACAGGTATAGCAATCAGCCCCAGCATTTT.

The gene calls are TRBV18 and TRBJ1-5, with a tentative D call TRBD1 (5 bases). The CDR3 is 15 amino acids. Germline V gene sequence: CDR1 KGHSH, CDR2 LQKENI. V was cut by 2 bases and J by 7 bases, with 15 bases left in between. Here the CDR3 reads CASSPGGTLGQPQHF. The CDR3 nucleotides are TGTGCCAGCTCACCAGGCGGGACCCTCGGGCAGCCCCAGCATTTT.

The rearrangement uses TRBV27 and TRBJ2-6, with D tentatively TRBD2 (7 bases). CDR1 and CDR2 (germline): MNHEY, SMNVEV (reference sequence). V lost 2 bases and J 3 bases, leaving 11 bases between the germline ends. The CDR3 contains 16 residues. CDR3 amino acids: CASSLKGGDGANVLTF. CDR3 bases: TGTGCCAGCAGTTTAAAGGGGGGGGATGGGGCCAACGTCCTGACTTTC. Variable domain in full (rest from reference TRBV27 and TRBJ2-6): EAQVTQNPRYLITVTGKKLTVTCSQNMNHEYMSWYRQDPGLGLRQIYYSMNVEVTDKGDVPEGYKVSRKEKRNFPLILESPSPNQTSLYFCASSLKGGDGANVLTFGAGSRLTVL.

The V gene is TRBV6-1, the J gene TRBJ1-6, with no clear D. Looked up from germline, CDR1 is MNHNS and CDR2 is SASEGT. V shed 2 bases and J shed 0 bases, with 2 bases lying between them. This CDR3 is built from 14 residues. The DNA for the CDR3 is TGTGCCAGCAGTGAAAGCTCCTATAATTCACCCCTCCACTTT. This encodes CASSESSYNSPLHF.

The chain recombines TRBV9 with TRBJ2-3; no definite D call. There are 14 residues in the CDR3. Trimming cost V 0 bases and J 0 bases, with 5 bases left between them. Germline CDR1 and CDR2: SGDLS and YYNGEE. Written as DNA, the CDR3 is TGTGCCAGCAGCGTAGAAGGGAGCACAGATACGCAGTATTTT. Protein: CASSVEGSTDTQYF.

This clone was counted a few times. The J gene is TRBJ1-6, the V gene TRBV2, with D perhaps matching TRBD1 (5 bases). The CDR3 runs 15 residues. V lost 7 bases, J lost 9 bases, and 19 bases lay in between. The germline V gene has CDR1 SNHLY and CDR2 FYNNEI. The CDR3 here is CASTTGATGGSPLHF. CDR3 bases: TGTGCCAGCACTACCGGGGCCACAGGAGGTTCACCCCTCCACTTT. Combining the CDR3 with reference TRBV2 and TRBJ1-6 gives the whole variable domain EPEVTQTPSHQVTQMGQEVILRCVPISNHLYFYWYRQILGQKVEFLVSFYNNEISEKSEIFDDQFSVERPDGSNFTLKIRSTKLEDSAMYFCASTTGATGGSPLHFGNGTRLTVT.

This clone was seen only a few times. The CDR3, as DNA: TGTGCCAGCAGCCAAGAAAGGCGCGGTTCCTACGAGCAGTACTTC. It is translated as CASSQERRGSYEQYF. The rearrangement joins TRBV14 to TRBJ2-7; D is unresolved. The germline CDR1 and CDR2 sequences are SGHDN and FVKESK. There are 15 residues in the CDR3. V was shortened by 0 bases and J by 1 base, with 10 bases between the two germline ends.

The V gene is TRBV6-5, the J gene TRBJ2-6; D is possibly TRBD2 (6 bases). Germline CDR1 reads MNHEY; CDR2 reads SVGAGI. The CDR3 has 15 residues. Deletions cut 11 bases from V and 4 bases from J, with 18 bases between. The CDR3 DNA is TGTGCCTCTCAAGGCGGGGCAGCAGGGGCCAACGTCCTGACTTTC. Encoded protein: CASQGGAAGANVLTF.